This T cell receptor beta chain emerged from a study of regulatory T cells in long-lasting Graves disease. Researchers made TCR beta libraries by using iRepertoire HTBI primers and running Arm-PCR on CDR3 regions. TCRdb recomputed calls from the multiplex PCR reads with MiXCR, one row per CDR3 protein. In the table there are around 470,000 distinct CDR3 sequences, 11% to 15% of which are singletons. Concerning this clonotype itself: The antigen remains undetermined.

Study observations and caveats: Lower TCR diversity was seen in persistent Graves' patients than in newly diagnosed ones.

This CDR3 is 15 amino acids long. V shed 4 bases, J shed 3 bases, and the junction held 5 bases outside the gene matches. The germline CDR1 and CDR2 sequences are LGHDT and YNNKEL (reference sequence). Time point here: newly diagnosed GD, antithyroid drugs for less than 3 months. The authors made the TCR library using RNA they extracted from PBMCs. These data also formed part of another study, on T cells in Graves' hyperthyroidism and ophthalmopathy.

Source: peripheral blood mononuclear cells (PBMCs), taken at new diagnosis, from a patient treated with antithyroid drugs. The TCR originated in a woman aged 45-59 years with Graves disease. The rearrangement joins TRBV3-1 to TRBJ1-5; 8 nucleotides agree with TRBD1. The CDR3 protein is CASSPGGFFNQPQHF. The CDR3 DNA reads TGTGCCAGCAGCCCAGGGGGCTTTTTCAATCAGCCCCAGCATTTT.